This note documents a single T cell receptor (beta chain) sequence. Its specificity is unknown. Trimming cost V 6 bases and J 2 bases; bases outside gene matches: 9. CDR1 is MNHEY and CDR2 is SVGAGI in the germline V gene. This CDR3 has 15 amino acids. TCRdb's copy holds only in-frame clones and misses some; the assay was immunoSEQ multiplex PCR. Of about 33,000 clones in the sample, around 89% are singletons; the top ten hold about 2.3%. The data originate from a study of a mutant IDH1 vaccine in newly diagnosed glioma. On the study more broadly: At weeks 1, 3, 5, 7, 11, 15, 19 and 23, patients received a vaccination, eight in all.

Time point defined: week 23, last vaccination. One vaccine dose held 300 ug of mutant IDH1 20-mer peptide and came with topical imiquimod. The chain employs TRBV6-5 and TRBJ1-1, with 7 bases matching TRBD1. The TCR comes from a man aged 35 to 55 with glioma. Sequencing used PBMCs, obtained from a glioma patient whose treatment included an IDH1 peptide vaccine. CDR3 loop: CASSPPGQPNTEAFF. CDR3 nucleotide sequence: TGTGCCAGCAGCCCACCGGGACAGCCCAACACTGAAGCTTTCTTT.